The source of this T cell receptor beta chain is a study of T-cell reconstitution after alpha-beta-depleted transplantation in children. The CDR3 spans 17 residues. V was shortened by 2 bases and J by 0 bases, with 16 bases between the two germline ends. In germline, CDR1 is SGHVS, CDR2 FNYEAQ. Study-level findings and limits: Expanded graft clones numbering several hundred reportedly gave rise to alpha-beta T cells about two months after transplant. At day 60, the high TCRbeta diversity found in some patients originated from recipient T cells and thymic progenitors that had survived. It was newly produced T cells that mostly accounted for T-cell counts and diversity one year after transplant.

A word on this clonotype: What it binds is not known.

Researchers prepared the TCRbeta library using unique molecular identifiers, the study reports. TCRdb processed the PCR reads anew with MiXCR; each CDR3 protein has one entry. The sample has hundreds of thousands of distinct CDR3 sequences, 16% seen once. The material sequenced was PBMCs, mostly from graft donor cells, taken 360 days after TCRalphabeta/CD19-depleted stem cell transplant. This clonotype was obtained from a male patient between 2 and 10 years old who had a stem cell transplant for acute lymphoblastic leukemia, so the T cells may come from the graft donor. This chain links TRBV7-6 with TRBJ2-5; weak D call: TRBD2 (5 bases). CDR3 bases: TGTGCCAGCAGCTTAATTTCAGAAGCGGAGTACCAAGAGACCCAGTACTTC. Protein sequence: CASSLISEAEYQETQYF.